This T cell receptor beta chain stems from a study of T cell repertoires in cytomegalovirus infection. Turning to the study itself: Indications came from public TCR beta signatures; they pointed to CMV infection and to a matching HLA type.

Trimming left V 1 base short and J 2 bases short, with 16 bases between. In germline, CDR1 is SGHTA, CDR2 FQGNSA. The CDR3 length is 17 residues. Study findings and constraints: Using cumulative public TCR beta family frequency, the authors identified those who carried CMV together with the relevant HLA. HLA-C-restricted CMV clonotypes gave the most frequent clonotype in two of eight donors.

This clonotype showed up many times. What it binds is unknown. MiXCR, applied by TCRdb to the reads, yields one record per CDR3 protein. In the table there are roughly 920,000 distinct CDR3 sequences, approximately 31% of which are singletons. The input for sequencing was cultured CD8+ T cells from PBMCs, taken from culture after CMV antigen stimulation. This clonotype was obtained from a human donor in good health (CMV status not recorded). Some clones in this sample may be carry-over from other donors' samples. The chain joins TRBV7-2 to TRBJ2-3; D may be TRBD1 (5 bases). CDR3 protein: CASSLDVSGLSTDTQYF. The CDR3 region has the DNA TGTGCCAGCAGCTTAGATGTTTCAGGGCTGTCCACAGATACGCAGTATTTT.